The clone carrying this T cell receptor (beta chain) was seen a handful of times. Its antigen is unidentified. This record comes from a study of blood T cells in healthy people across ages. Study observations and caveats: Lack of knowledge of donor CMV status possibly confounded expanded clonotype changes.

Through a sample-barcoded 5' primer and a J-beta primer mix, a second PCR was run for roughly 7 to 11 cycles. Each TCR beta cDNA got a 12-nucleotide random molecular identifier. All samples yielded 3 million or more CDR3-containing paired-end reads. MiXCR, run by TCRdb on the 5' RACE reads, gives a single entry per CDR3 protein. This sample has more than 1,400,000 distinct CDR3 sequences, with around two fifths found just once. The sample, 9 to 10 milliliters of peripheral blood, was drawn from each donor. CDR3 size: 15 residues. Germline lookup yields CDR1 SQVTM and CDR2 ANQGSEA. The trim removed 6 bases at V and 4 bases at J, leaving 6 bases unmatched.

This receptor was taken from a woman between 18 and 29 years old in good health. The sequencing input was blood. V usage is TRBV29-1 and J usage is TRBJ2-1, with TRBD2 identical over 13 bases. The chain's CDR3 is CSVPGTSGVYNEQFF. DNA for the CDR3: TGCAGCGTACCAGGGACTAGCGGGGTGTACAATGAGCAGTTCTTC.